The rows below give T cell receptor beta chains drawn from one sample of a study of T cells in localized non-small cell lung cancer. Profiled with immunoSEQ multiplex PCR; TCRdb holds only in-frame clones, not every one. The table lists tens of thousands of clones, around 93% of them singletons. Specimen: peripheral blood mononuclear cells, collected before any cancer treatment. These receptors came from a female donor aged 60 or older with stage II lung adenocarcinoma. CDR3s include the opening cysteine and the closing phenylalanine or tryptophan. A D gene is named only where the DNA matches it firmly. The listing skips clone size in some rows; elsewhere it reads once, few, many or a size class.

CDR3aa: CASSFGGGQGADTQYF
CDR3nt: TGTGCCAGTAGTTTTGGTGGCGGACAGGGGGCAGATACGCAGTATTTT
d_gene: TRBD1
abundance: NA
j_gene: TRBJ2-3
v_gene: TRBV19

CDR3aa: CACESASNQPQHF
CDR3nt: TGTGCCTGTGAGTCAGCAAGCAATCAGCCCCAGCATTTT
d_gene: NA
abundance: NA
j_gene: TRBJ1-5
v_gene: TRBV30

CDR3aa: CASSIRDTQETQYF
CDR3nt: TGTGCCAGCAGCATCCGGGACACCCAAGAGACCCAGTACTTC
d_gene: NA
abundance: NA
j_gene: TRBJ2-5
v_gene: TRBV5-4

CDR3aa: CSTETSGGAGGETQYF
CDR3nt: TGCAGCACCGAGACTAGCGGGGGGGCCGGTGGGGAGACCCAGTACTTC
d_gene: TRBD2
abundance: NA
j_gene: TRBJ2-5
v_gene: TRBV29-1

CDR3aa: CASSYGGTGELFF
CDR3nt: TGTGCCAGCAGTTACGGGGGAACCGGGGAGCTGTTTTTT
d_gene: NA
abundance: few
j_gene: TRBJ2-2
v_gene: TRBV6-5

CDR3aa: CASSPGQKEQYF
CDR3nt: TGTGCCAGCAGCCCGGGACAGAAGGAGCAGTACTTC
d_gene: TRBD1
abundance: NA
j_gene: TRBJ2-7
v_gene: TRBV27

CDR3aa: CASSALTGALYNEQFF
CDR3nt: TGTGCCAGCAGCGCCCTGACAGGGGCACTCTACAATGAGCAGTTCTTC
d_gene: TRBD1
abundance: NA
j_gene: TRBJ2-1
v_gene: TRBV11-2

CDR3aa: CASSLGGLETQYF
CDR3nt: TGTGCCAGCAGCTTAGGAGGACTAGAGACCCAGTACTTC
d_gene: NA
abundance: NA
j_gene: TRBJ2-5
v_gene: TRBV7-2

CDR3aa: CASSPRDRIWMAFF
CDR3nt: TGTGCCAGCAGTCCCAGGGACAGGATTTGGATGGCTTTCTTT
d_gene: TRBD1
abundance: NA
j_gene: TRBJ1-1
v_gene: TRBV28

CDR3aa: CASSQGPIAGDTQYF
CDR3nt: TGTGCCAGCAGCCAGGGACCAATCGCAGGCGATACGCAGTATTTT
d_gene: NA
abundance: NA
j_gene: TRBJ2-3
v_gene: TRBV4-2

CDR3aa: CASSETSGGTKEQFF
CDR3nt: TGTGCCAGCAGTGAGACTAGCGGGGGTACTAAAGAGCAGTTCTTC
d_gene: TRBD2
abundance: NA
j_gene: TRBJ2-1
v_gene: TRBV2

CDR3aa: CASSQDRGRGEKLFF
CDR3nt: TGCGCCAGCAGCCAGGACAGGGGCCGAGGAGAAAAACTGTTTTTT
d_gene: TRBD1
abundance: NA
j_gene: TRBJ1-4
v_gene: TRBV4-3

CDR3aa: CASMVLEQYF
CDR3nt: TGTGCCAGCATGGTTCTCGAGCAGTACTTC
d_gene: NA
abundance: NA
j_gene: TRBJ2-7
v_gene: TRBV2

CDR3aa: CASSAGTSGPKTQYF
CDR3nt: TGTGCCAGCAGTGCCGGGACTAGCGGGCCAAAGACCCAGTACTTC
d_gene: TRBD2
abundance: NA
j_gene: TRBJ2-5
v_gene: TRBV6-1

CDR3aa: CASSFNTYNSPLHF
CDR3nt: TGTGCCAGCAGTTTTAACACCTATAATTCACCCCTCCACTTT
d_gene: NA
abundance: NA
j_gene: TRBJ1-6
v_gene: TRBV28

CDR3aa: CASSLIIGGNTEAFF
CDR3nt: TGTGCCAGCAGCTTAATCATCGGCGGGAACACTGAAGCTTTCTTT
d_gene: NA
abundance: NA
j_gene: TRBJ1-1
v_gene: TRBV7-8

CDR3aa: CASSPQGLVYEQYF
CDR3nt: TGTGCCAGCTCACCACAGGGATTGGTCTACGAGCAGTACTTC
d_gene: NA
abundance: NA
j_gene: TRBJ2-7
v_gene: TRBV18

CDR3aa: CASSPWGDNSPLHF
CDR3nt: TGTGCCAGCAGTCCGTGGGGGGATAATTCACCCCTCCACTTT
d_gene: NA
abundance: once
j_gene: TRBJ1-6
v_gene: TRBV28

CDR3aa: CASTRLAGGPNEQFF
CDR3nt: TGTGCCAGCACCAGACTAGCGGGAGGGCCCAATGAGCAGTTCTTC
d_gene: TRBD2
abundance: NA
j_gene: TRBJ2-1
v_gene: TRBV2

CDR3aa: CASRKGQGINYEQYF
CDR3nt: TGTGCCAGCAGGAAGGGACAGGGGATTAACTACGAGCAGTACTTC
d_gene: TRBD1
abundance: NA
j_gene: TRBJ2-7
v_gene: TRBV27

CDR3aa: CASSLPGGVHQETQYF
CDR3nt: TGTGCCAGCAGCCTCCCAGGGGGCGTCCATCAAGAGACCCAGTACTTC
d_gene: TRBD1
abundance: NA
j_gene: TRBJ2-5
v_gene: TRBV5-8

CDR3aa: CAGRGTLNTEAFF
CDR3nt: TGTGCCGGACGCGGCACCCTGAACACTGAAGCTTTCTTT
d_gene: NA
abundance: NA
j_gene: TRBJ1-1
v_gene: TRBV18

CDR3aa: CASSRGRTLSEQFF
CDR3nt: TGTGCCAGCAGCCGGGGCAGAACCTTGTCGGAGCAGTTCTTC
d_gene: NA
abundance: NA
j_gene: TRBJ2-1
v_gene: TRBV28

CDR3aa: CASSSYDRDQIYGYTF
CDR3nt: TGTGCCAGCAGCTCCTACGACAGGGACCAAATCTATGGCTACACCTTC
d_gene: TRBD1
abundance: NA
j_gene: TRBJ1-2
v_gene: TRBV13

CDR3aa: CASSRLHEKLFF
CDR3nt: TGTGCCAGCTCACGGCTCCATGAAAAACTGTTTTTT
d_gene: NA
abundance: once
j_gene: TRBJ1-4
v_gene: TRBV5-6

CDR3aa: CASSFVTPGQNSNQPQHF
CDR3nt: TGTGCCAGCAGCTTCGTAACGCCAGGACAGAATAGCAATCAGCCCCAGCATTTT
d_gene: NA
abundance: NA
j_gene: TRBJ1-5
v_gene: TRBV7-9

CDR3aa: CASSLGAFF
CDR3nt: TGTGCCAGCAGCCTTGGGGCTTTCTTT
d_gene: NA
abundance: NA
j_gene: TRBJ1-1
v_gene: TRBV7-2

CDR3aa: CASSLDLSAEQYF
CDR3nt: TGTGCCAGCAGCTTAGATCTGTCGGCCGAGCAGTACTTC
d_gene: NA
abundance: NA
j_gene: TRBJ2-7
v_gene: TRBV11-2

CDR3aa: CASSPRPSAEAFF
CDR3nt: TGTGCCAGCAGTCCCCGACCCTCGGCTGAAGCTTTCTTT
d_gene: NA
abundance: NA
j_gene: TRBJ1-1
v_gene: TRBV28

CDR3aa: CASSIESGTDTQYF
CDR3nt: TGTGCCAGTAGTATAGAATCGGGGACAGATACGCAGTATTTT
d_gene: NA
abundance: once
j_gene: TRBJ2-3
v_gene: TRBV19

CDR3aa: CASSLPSYEQYF
CDR3nt: TGCGCCAGCAGCCTCCCCAGCTACGAGCAGTACTTC
d_gene: NA
abundance: NA
j_gene: TRBJ2-7
v_gene: TRBV5-1

CDR3aa: CASSSSLGDTQYF
CDR3nt: TGCGCCAGCAGCTCTTCTCTCGGAGATACGCAGTATTTT
d_gene: NA
abundance: once
j_gene: TRBJ2-3
v_gene: TRBV5-1

CDR3aa: CASSTGPAGVYTEAFF
CDR3nt: TGTGCCAGCTCAACCGGACCCGCAGGAGTTTACACTGAAGCTTTCTTT
d_gene: NA
abundance: NA
j_gene: TRBJ1-1
v_gene: TRBV18

CDR3aa: CASSLGYLDPEAFF
CDR3nt: TGTGCCAGCAGCTTGGGTTACCTAGATCCTGAAGCTTTCTTT
d_gene: NA
abundance: NA
j_gene: TRBJ1-1
v_gene: TRBV5-5

CDR3aa: CASSPSIGYGYTF
CDR3nt: TGTGCCAGCAGTCCTTCTATTGGATATGGCTACACCTTC
d_gene: NA
abundance: NA
j_gene: TRBJ1-2
v_gene: TRBV28

CDR3aa: CASSLLSGRGGTNPYEQYF
CDR3nt: TGTGCCAGCAGTTTATTATCGGGCAGGGGTGGGACTAACCCCTACGAGCAGTACTTC
d_gene: NA
abundance: NA
j_gene: TRBJ2-7
v_gene: TRBV28

CDR3aa: CASSWGSSTGNTIYF
CDR3nt: TGTGCCAGCAGCTGGGGGAGCAGCACTGGAAACACCATATATTTT
d_gene: NA
abundance: NA
j_gene: TRBJ1-3
v_gene: TRBV5-6

CDR3aa: CASSPGTPSDYGYTF
CDR3nt: TGTGCCAGCTCACCTGGGACCCCTTCGGACTATGGCTACACCTTC
d_gene: NA
abundance: once
j_gene: TRBJ1-2
v_gene: TRBV18

CDR3aa: CAIKGYRNYEQYF
CDR3nt: TGTGCCATCAAAGGCTATAGAAATTACGAGCAGTACTTC
d_gene: NA
abundance: NA
j_gene: TRBJ2-7
v_gene: TRBV10-3

CDR3aa: CAISEGTGAGENIQYF
CDR3nt: TGTGCCATCAGTGAGGGGACGGGAGCTGGGGAAAACATTCAGTACTTC
d_gene: NA
abundance: few
j_gene: TRBJ2-4
v_gene: TRBV10-3

CDR3aa: CAWSRDYEQYF
CDR3nt: TGCGCCTGGAGCAGGGACTACGAGCAGTACTTC
d_gene: NA
abundance: NA
j_gene: TRBJ2-7
v_gene: TRBV30

CDR3aa: CASSRGTGNSPFF
CDR3nt: TGCGCCAGCAGCCGGGGGACAGGGAATTCACCGTTCTTC
d_gene: TRBD1
abundance: NA
j_gene: TRBJ2-1
v_gene: TRBV5-1

CDR3aa: CASSVAGTSGRAADTQYF
CDR3nt: TGTGCCAGCAGCGTGGCCGGGACTAGCGGGAGGGCCGCAGATACGCAGTATTTT
d_gene: TRBD2
abundance: NA
j_gene: TRBJ2-3
v_gene: TRBV9

CDR3aa: CASRENTGELFF
CDR3nt: TGTGCCAGCAGGGAAAACACCGGGGAGCTGTTTTTT
d_gene: NA
abundance: NA
j_gene: TRBJ2-2
v_gene: TRBV2

CDR3aa: CASRVGILDTEAFF
CDR3nt: TGTGCCAGCAGGGTTGGAATTCTGGACACTGAAGCTTTCTTT
d_gene: NA
abundance: few
j_gene: TRBJ1-1
v_gene: TRBV6-1

CDR3aa: CASSLGQGAKNIQYF
CDR3nt: TGTGCCAGCAGTTTAGGGCAGGGGGCCAAAAACATTCAGTACTTC
d_gene: NA
abundance: NA
j_gene: TRBJ2-4
v_gene: TRBV28

CDR3aa: CASSPRLTGNTEAFF
CDR3nt: TGTGCCAGCAGCCCTCGTTTAACGGGGAACACTGAAGCTTTCTTT
d_gene: NA
abundance: few
j_gene: TRBJ1-1
v_gene: TRBV28

CDR3aa: CASSPGLAYTQYF
CDR3nt: TGTGCCAGCTCACCGGGACTAGCTTATACGCAGTATTTT
d_gene: TRBD2
abundance: NA
j_gene: TRBJ2-3
v_gene: TRBV18

CDR3aa: CASRRCGSQLCEQYF
CDR3nt: TGTGCAAGTCGCCGGTGCGGTTCCCAACTCTGCGAGCAGTACTTC
d_gene: NA
abundance: NA
j_gene: TRBJ2-7
v_gene: TRBV12-2

CDR3aa: CASSLGPAGGYEQYF
CDR3nt: TGTGCCAGCAGCTTAGGCCCGGCGGGAGGGTACGAGCAGTACTTC
d_gene: TRBD2
abundance: NA
j_gene: TRBJ2-7
v_gene: TRBV7-9

CDR3aa: CASSSQQGATEAFF
CDR3nt: TGCGCCAGCAGCTCGCAACAGGGCGCCACTGAAGCTTTCTTT
d_gene: NA
abundance: NA
j_gene: TRBJ1-1
v_gene: TRBV5-1

CDR3aa: CSVSGTGDSPLHF
CDR3nt: TGCAGCGTGTCCGGGACAGGGGATTCACCCCTCCACTTT
d_gene: TRBD1
abundance: NA
j_gene: TRBJ1-6
v_gene: TRBV29-1

CDR3aa: CASSVQTANTEAFF
CDR3nt: TGCGCCAGCAGCGTTCAGACAGCAAACACTGAAGCTTTCTTT
d_gene: NA
abundance: NA
j_gene: TRBJ1-1
v_gene: TRBV5-1

CDR3aa: CASSAGTSGNNEQFF
CDR3nt: TGTGCCAGCAGTGCCGGGACTAGCGGAAACAATGAGCAGTTCTTC
d_gene: TRBD2
abundance: NA
j_gene: TRBJ2-1
v_gene: TRBV7-9

CDR3aa: CASSQEQARRNEQFF
CDR3nt: TGCGCCAGCAGCCAAGAACAGGCTAGACGCAATGAGCAGTTCTTC
d_gene: NA
abundance: NA
j_gene: TRBJ2-1
v_gene: TRBV4-1

CDR3aa: CSVEGPGQGRETQYF
CDR3nt: TGCAGCGTTGAAGGGCCGGGACAGGGACGAGAGACCCAGTACTTC
d_gene: TRBD1
abundance: once
j_gene: TRBJ2-5
v_gene: TRBV29-1